This TCR beta chain came from a study of T cells expressing NK-cell markers. Whole-study context: Sorted CD3+CD56+NKG2C+, CD3+CD56+NKG2C- and CD3+CD56-NKG2C+ T cells provided the TCR beta repertoires. Seven donors tested HCMV-seropositive and one tested seronegative among the eight sequenced. General study points: Dominance of the CD3+CD56-NKG2C+ fraction by these clonotypes also held in several donors.

As the method of synthesis, 5'RACE template switching with UMIs yielded TCR beta cDNA. TCRdb reprocessed the 5' RACE reads and stores each CDR3 protein as one record, lacking DNA. Across 400,000 to 550,000 distinct CDR3 sequences, the top ten clones capture about 7.3% of the sample. Remarks on this clonotype: As yet, its antigen is unknown.

The sample consisted of blood T cells: a sorted CD56 or NKG2C T cell subset, CD4+ or CD8+ T cells, or bulk PBMC T cells (not recorded which). The clonotype was recovered from a woman aged 18-69 years in good health.

The CDR3 loop reads CASSLGAFRNEQFF. The J gene is TRBJ2-1, the V gene TRBV7-8. The CDR3 sequence is 14 residues long. In germline, CDR1 is SGHVS, CDR2 FQNEAQ.